The clone carrying this T cell receptor beta chain has a handful of counts. Its cognate antigen is unknown. One entry per CDR3 protein results from TCRdb running MiXCR on the RT-PCR reads. The profile shows around 160,000 distinct CDR3 sequences, approximately 10% of them singletons. These data originate in a study of response to subunit inactivated influenza vaccine. The V end lost 4 bases, the J end lost 2 bases, and 8 bases lay between the germline ends. Germline CDR1 and CDR2: SNHLY and FYNNEI. This CDR3 is 13 amino acids long. The study's findings and limits: T cells newly recruited by each seasonal influenza vaccination are few, the authors suggested.

The chain is built from TRBV2 and TRBJ2-5; D possibly corresponds to TRBD1 (5 bases). Sequencing used non-naive T cells sorted from PBMCs, obtained more than 35 days after vaccination. The clonotype originates from a man aged 45-60 years who received an inactivated influenza vaccine. CDR3 nucleotide sequence: TGTGCCAGCAGTGGACAGCGTCAAGAGACCCAGTACTTC. This codes for CASSGQRQETQYF.